Listed below are T cell receptor beta chains from one sample, sequenced in a study of cytomegalovirus exposure and HLA in healthy donors. Measured with immunoSEQ multiplex PCR; TCRdb has only the in-frame clones, and not every one. The sample shows 50,000 to 70,000 clones, about 80% of them seen only once. What was sequenced was PBMCs. The origin of the receptors is a human donor in good health. CDR3s include the opening cysteine and the closing phenylalanine or tryptophan. Fields, in order: V gene, clone size, D gene, J gene, CDR3 DNA, CDR3 protein. D genes are given only for firm matches. The size of a clone is reported for some rows only, either as once, few or many, or as a class for expanded clones.

V gene: TRBV19
clone size: NA
D gene: TRBD1
J gene: TRBJ1-2
CDR3 DNA: TGTGCCAGTAGTATCCCCGGACAGGTGAATGGCTACACCTTC
CDR3 protein: CASSIPGQVNGYTF

V gene: TRBV29-1
clone size: NA
D gene: NA
J gene: TRBJ1-4
CDR3 DNA: TGCAGCGTGGATACAGGGAAAACTGAAAAACTGTTTTTT
CDR3 protein: CSVDTGKTEKLFF

V gene: TRBV6-6
clone size: NA
D gene: NA
J gene: TRBJ2-1
CDR3 DNA: TGTGCCAGCAGTTATAGGACACACAATGAGCAGTTCTTC
CDR3 protein: CASSYRTHNEQFF

V gene: TRBV6-5
clone size: NA
D gene: NA
J gene: TRBJ1-5
CDR3 DNA: TGTGCCAGCAGTTTATTGGAGAATCAGCCCCAGCATTTT
CDR3 protein: CASSLLENQPQHF

V gene: TRBV4-2
clone size: NA
D gene: TRBD2
J gene: TRBJ2-1
CDR3 DNA: TGTGCCAGCAGCCAACCTCTAGCGGCGGACTACAATGAGCAGTTCTTC
CDR3 protein: CASSQPLAADYNEQFF

V gene: TRBV5-8
clone size: NA
D gene: TRBD1
J gene: TRBJ1-1
CDR3 DNA: TGTGCCAGCAGCGGCCTAAGGGGGCTTCGTGGAGCTTTCTTT
CDR3 protein: CASSGLRGLRGAFF

V gene: TRBV29-1
clone size: NA
D gene: TRBD1
J gene: TRBJ2-7
CDR3 DNA: TGCAGCGTTGACGACGGACAGGGCTACGAGCAGTACTTC
CDR3 protein: CSVDDGQGYEQYF

V gene: TRBV7-3
clone size: NA
D gene: TRBD1
J gene: TRBJ2-5
CDR3 DNA: TGTGCCAGCAGCTCCCGACACCGACAGGGGGCGACCCAGTACTTC
CDR3 protein: CASSSRHRQGATQYF

V gene: TRBV4-3
clone size: NA
D gene: TRBD2
J gene: TRBJ2-7
CDR3 DNA: TGCGCCAGCAGCCGAGTAGCGGGAGGGCAGGACGAGCAGTACTTC
CDR3 protein: CASSRVAGGQDEQYF

V gene: TRBV6-1
clone size: NA
D gene: NA
J gene: TRBJ1-5
CDR3 DNA: TGTGCCAGCAGACAGAATCAGCCCCAGCATTTT
CDR3 protein: CASRQNQPQHF

V gene: TRBV13
clone size: NA
D gene: TRBD1
J gene: TRBJ2-5
CDR3 DNA: TGTGCCACCACTCGGACAGGGGAAGAGACCCAGTACTTC
CDR3 protein: CATTRTGEETQYF

V gene: TRBV2
clone size: NA
D gene: NA
J gene: TRBJ2-2
CDR3 DNA: TGTGCCAGCACCACTTTCCGTTTCGCTCAGGAGGAGCTGTTTTTT
CDR3 protein: CASTTFRFAQEELFF

V gene: TRBV7-8
clone size: NA
D gene: NA
J gene: TRBJ1-2
CDR3 DNA: TGTGCCAGCAGCTTAGCTTCAGGGGAAGGGCATGGCTACACCTTC
CDR3 protein: CASSLASGEGHGYTF

V gene: TRBV6-5
clone size: NA
D gene: TRBD2
J gene: TRBJ2-2
CDR3 DNA: TGTGCCAGCAGTTACGCGGGAGCGGGCACCGGGGAGCTGTTTTTT
CDR3 protein: CASSYAGAGTGELFF

V gene: TRBV11-1
clone size: NA
D gene: NA
J gene: TRBJ2-7
CDR3 DNA: TGTGCCAGCAGCTTAATGGGCAGCTACGAGCAGTACTTC
CDR3 protein: CASSLMGSYEQYF

V gene: TRBV4-1
clone size: NA
D gene: TRBD2
J gene: TRBJ2-7
CDR3 DNA: TGCGCCAGCAGCCGCCAACTAGCGTCTTCCTACGAGCAGTACTTC
CDR3 protein: CASSRQLASSYEQYF

V gene: TRBV14
clone size: NA
D gene: NA
J gene: TRBJ2-6
CDR3 DNA: TGTGCCAGCAGCCCACCTAGGCAGGGTCCGGGCGCCGGGGCCAACGTCCTGACTTTC
CDR3 protein: CASSPPRQGPGAGANVLTF

V gene: TRBV6-5
clone size: NA
D gene: NA
J gene: TRBJ2-1
CDR3 DNA: TGTGCCAGCAGTTACGAGACGGGCAATGAGCAGTTCTTC
CDR3 protein: CASSYETGNEQFF

V gene: TRBV9
clone size: NA
D gene: TRBD2
J gene: TRBJ2-1
CDR3 DNA: TGTGCCAGCAGCCCTACTAGCGGAGAATACAATGAGCAGTTCTTC
CDR3 protein: CASSPTSGEYNEQFF

V gene: TRBV6-5
clone size: NA
D gene: TRBD1
J gene: TRBJ1-2
CDR3 DNA: TGTGCCAGCAGTTGGTTTGGACAGGGAGGTCTCACCTTC
CDR3 protein: CASSWFGQGGLTF

V gene: TRBV7-6
clone size: once
D gene: NA
J gene: TRBJ2-7
CDR3 DNA: TGTGCCAGCAGCTTAGGTCTGGCGGGCGAGCAGTACTTC
CDR3 protein: CASSLGLAGEQYF

V gene: TRBV6-5
clone size: NA
D gene: NA
J gene: TRBJ2-1
CDR3 DNA: TGTGCCAGCCGGGGAGGGGGGGGCTACAATGAGCAGTTCTTC
CDR3 protein: CASRGGGGYNEQFF

V gene: TRBV19
clone size: NA
D gene: TRBD1
J gene: TRBJ2-7
CDR3 DNA: TGTGCCAGTAGTCGACAGGGGTCCTCCTACGAGCAGTACTTC
CDR3 protein: CASSRQGSSYEQYF

V gene: TRBV7-9
clone size: NA
D gene: NA
J gene: TRBJ2-7
CDR3 DNA: TGTGCCAGCAGCTTAGTGGCACAAACCTACGAGCAGTACTTC
CDR3 protein: CASSLVAQTYEQYF